This T cell receptor (beta chain) was sequenced in a study of post-analysis software for immune sequencing data. Overall study findings and caveats: In patients, TRBV5-6, TRBV5-1 and TRBV20-1 belonged to roughly 5 TRBV segments found more frequently than in controls.

Germline V gene lookup returns CDR1 DFQATT and CDR2 SNEGSKA (reference sequence). The CDR3 contains 15 residues. For this clonotype: Its antigen is still unknown. One base away lies a much larger clone, so this may be a sequencing read error.

Prepared TCR beta cDNA libraries contained unique molecular identifiers. Via MiXCR, TCRdb re-called the PCR reads, giving one row per CDR3 protein. Of around 710,000 distinct CDR3 sequences in the sample, under 60% are singletons; the top ten hold 4.9%. This clonotype was sampled from a girl under 18 with multiple sclerosis. Sequenced input: blood. V usage is TRBV20-1 and J usage is TRBJ2-3; 12 positions agree with TRBD2. The CDR3 is CSAFGLAGFTDTQCF. Here the CDR3 DNA reads TGCAGTGCTTTCGGACTAGCGGGATTCACAGATACGCAGTGTTTT.